The next 21 T cell receptor beta chains were all read from a single sample in a study of control samples from healthy donors and cancer patients. The protocol was immunoSEQ multiplex PCR, while the TCRdb copy is restricted to in-frame clones and leaves out a portion. The data show approximately 100,000 clones, roughly 92% seen once. What was sequenced was blood. The receptors were sampled from a human donor in good health. The donor label of this sample is uncertain.

The chain has TRBV6-1 and TRBJ1-1, with 7 bases fitting TRBD1. Germline CDR1 is MNHNS and CDR2 is SASEGT. CDR3 length: 13 amino acids. V shed 3 bases, J shed 5 bases, and the junction held 3 bases outside the gene matches. The DNA of the CDR3 is TGTGCCAGCAGTGAGCGCAGGGGGACTGAAGCTTTCTTT. The encoded protein is CASSERRGTEAFF.

The genes are TRBV29-1 and TRBJ1-1; 11 bases are a match to TRBD1. The length of the CDR3 is 16 residues. V gave up 2 bases and J gave up 3 bases; unmatched junction bases: 8. Germline V gene lookup returns CDR1 SQVTM and CDR2 ANQGSEA. CDR3 loop: CSVERTGQGVDTEAFF. The CDR3, as DNA: TGCAGCGTTGAACGTACGGGACAGGGGGTGGACACTGAAGCTTTCTTT.

This clone appeared once. The chain links TRBV9 to TRBJ1-1; D may be TRBD1 (5 bases). The CDR3 spans 12 residues. The V end was cut by 5 bases, the J end by 1 base, with 6 bases between. Germline-derived CDR1 and CDR2 are SGDLS and YYNGEE. CDR3: CASSGGNTEAFF. The CDR3 DNA follows: TGTGCCAGCAGTGGGGGGAACACTGAAGCTTTCTTT. Full variable domain (remainder filled in from reference TRBV9 and TRBJ1-1): DSGVTQTPKHLITATGQRVTLRCSPRSGDLSVYWYQQSLDQGLQFLIQYYNGEERAKGNILERFSAQQFPDLHSELNLSSLELGDSALYFCASSGGNTEAFFGQGTRLTVV.

This chain joins TRBV28 and TRBJ1-6, with 9 bases fitting TRBD1. The CDR3 contains 15 residues. V shed 4 bases, J shed 14 bases, and the junction held 12 bases outside the gene matches. Germline V gene lookup returns CDR1 MDHEN and CDR2 SYDVKM. CDR3 DNA sequence: TGTGCCAGCAGTTCGCGACAGGGGGGGGTGGTGACCCTCCACTTT. The encoded protein is CASSSRQGGVVTLHF.

The chain uses TRBV30 and TRBJ1-2, with D perhaps TRBD1 (6 bases). The CDR3 spans 13 residues. The germline CDR1 and CDR2 sequences are GTSNPN and SVGIG (reference sequence). Trimming stripped 4 bases from V and 4 bases from J, with 13 bases between. In DNA, the CDR3 is TGTGCCTGGACTAAAGGACAGTTCTATGGCTACACCTTC. It translates to CAWTKGQFYGYTF.

This chain links TRBV12-3 or TRBV12-4 with TRBJ1-5; D remains unclear. V lost 1 base, J lost 6 bases, and 4 bases lay in between. The CDR3 covers 12 residues. The CDR3 here is CASSLDSQPQHF. The CDR3, as DNA: TGTGCCAGCAGTTTAGATAGTCAGCCCCAGCATTTT.

V gene TRBV14 combines with J gene TRBJ2-2; a weak D match, TRBD2 (5 bases). The germline V and J ends were trimmed by 1 base and 5 bases, with 11 bases remaining between them. Germline CDR1 SGHDN, CDR2 FVKESK. The CDR3 contains 15 residues. The CDR3 loop reads CASSQALAGTGELFF. The CDR3 nucleotides are TGTGCCAGCAGCCAAGCTCTAGCTGGAACCGGGGAGCTGTTTTTT. The variable domain in full, completed from reference TRBV14 and TRBJ2-2, reads EAGVTQFPSHSVIEKGQTVTLRCDPISGHDNLYWYRRVMGKEIKFLLHFVKESKQDESGMPNNRFLAERTGGTYSTLKVQPAELEDSGVYFCASSQALAGTGELFFGEGSRLTVL.

The V gene is TRBV10-2, the J gene TRBJ1-5; unclear D gene. The CDR3 spans 15 residues. Germline V gene data show CDR1 as WSHSY and CDR2 as SAAADI. The V and J ends lost 6 bases and 0 bases respectively, with 12 bases between them. As DNA, the CDR3 is TGCGCCAGCAGCCTTGACGGCGATAGCAATCAGCCCCAGCATTTT. Translating it yields CASSLDGDSNQPQHF.

The J gene is TRBJ2-3, the V gene TRBV11-2; D remains ambiguous. This CDR3 has 11 residues. Germline CDR1 SGHAT, CDR2 FQNNGV. Trimming removed 7 bases from V and 7 bases from J, with 9 bases in between. The CDR3 DNA reads as TGTGCCAGCAACGGAGCGAATACGCAGTATTTT. Translating gives CASNGANTQYF.

The J gene is TRBJ2-7, the V gene TRBV7-2, with 7 bases fitting TRBD1. V gave up 5 bases and J gave up 3 bases; unmatched junction bases: 7. In germline, CDR1 is SGHTA, CDR2 FQGNSA. The CDR3 is 14 amino acids. The CDR3 DNA follows: TGTGCCAGCAGCCACCGGGACAGAATCTACGAGCAGTACGTC. Its translation: CASSHRDRIYEQYV.

The V gene is TRBV5-5, the J gene TRBJ2-7; D may correspond to TRBD1 or TRBD2 (5 bases each). This CDR3 contains 14 residues. Germline CDR1 reads SGHKS; CDR2 reads YYEKEE (reference sequence). V was pared by 3 bases and J by 2 bases, with 12 bases between. CDR3 protein: CASSSPMGAYEQYF. The CDR3 DNA sequence: TGTGCCAGCAGCTCACCAATGGGGGCCTACGAGCAGTACTTC.

This clone was picked up one time. The chain links TRBV2 to TRBJ1-5, with D unclear. The CDR3 covers 16 residues. V lost 6 bases to trimming and J lost 4 bases, with 19 bases between them. Germline V gene data show CDR1 as SNHLY and CDR2 as FYNNEI. CDR3 region: CASRQRSDLKNQPQHF. Written as DNA, the CDR3 is TGTGCCAGCAGACAGCGGTCAGACCTAAAAAATCAGCCCCAGCATTTT.

The chain couples TRBV28 to TRBJ1-2, with D possibly being TRBD1 (5 bases). Germline V CDR1 and CDR2: MDHEN, SYDVKM. The CDR3 extends over 14 amino acids. The germline V and J ends were trimmed by 3 bases and 2 bases, with 10 bases remaining between them. Here the CDR3 reads CASSLFGGNYGYTF. In nucleotides, the CDR3 is TGTGCCAGCAGTTTGTTCGGGGGGAACTATGGCTACACCTTC.

The CDR3 spells CASSPGAPSSGNTIYF. The CDR3 DNA is TGTGCCAGCTCACCGGGCGCACCGAGCTCTGGAAACACCATATATTTT. V usage is TRBV18 and J usage is TRBJ1-3; D is uncertain. From germline, CDR1 is KGHSH and CDR2 LQKENI. The V gene lost 3 bases and the J gene lost 0 bases, with 12 bases spanning the gap. CDR3 length: 16 residues.

The chain recombines TRBV5-1 with TRBJ1-2, with 11 bases fitting TRBD1. Per the germline V gene, CDR1 is SGHRS and CDR2 is YFSETQ. V lost 0 bases, J lost 0 bases, and 10 bases stayed unmatched. The CDR3 length is 19 residues. CDR3 sequence (DNA): TGCGCCAGCAGCTTGGGACGTGGGTGGACAGGGGGCCCTAACTATGGCTACACCTTC. Its protein product is CASSLGRGWTGGPNYGYTF.

Of note for this clone: Because it lacks the conserved phenylalanine or tryptophan at the end, this CDR3 is likely a read error. The V call is TRBV24-1, the J call TRBJ2-7; D perhaps matches TRBD1 (5 bases). From germline, CDR1 is KGHDR and CDR2 SFDVKD. The CDR3 contains 13 residues. Trimming took off 3 bases at V and 5 bases at J, with 10 bases between the two ends. For the CDR3, the DNA is TGTGCCACCAGTGATGGTGGGGCCCACGAGCAGTACCTC. This encodes CATSDGGAHEQYL.

The chain uses TRBV5-5 and TRBJ1-4; TRBD1 might be the D (6 bases). Germline CDR1 and CDR2: SGHKS and YYEKEE (reference sequence). The V end lost 6 bases, the J end lost 0 bases, and 15 bases lay between the germline ends. The CDR3 covers 16 residues. CDR3 DNA: TGTGCCAGCACCCTTACGGGGGGCACAACTAATGAAAAACTGTTTTTT. Its translation: CASTLTGGTTNEKLFF.

The chain uses TRBV9 and TRBJ2-7; weak D call: TRBD1 (6 bases). Germline CDR1 reads SGDLS; CDR2 reads YYNGEE. Trimming shortened V by 2 bases and J by 7 bases, and 10 bases separated the two germline ends. The length of the CDR3 is 12 residues. CDR3 sequence reads: CASSVQGREQYF. The CDR3 nucleotides are TGTGCCAGCAGCGTCCAGGGGCGGGAGCAGTACTTC.

This sequence joins TRBV9 and TRBJ2-1; the match to TRBD1 covers 12 bases. V was clipped by 0 bases and J by 6 bases; unmatched bases: 4. This CDR3 has 16 residues. The germline gives CDR1 SGDLS, CDR2 YYNGEE. CDR3 amino acids: CASSVVGQGASNEQFF. The CDR3 DNA sequence: TGTGCCAGCAGCGTAGTGGGACAGGGGGCTTCCAATGAGCAGTTCTTC. Full variable domain (rest looked up from reference TRBV9 and TRBJ2-1): DSGVTQTPKHLITATGQRVTLRCSPRSGDLSVYWYQQSLDQGLQFLIQYYNGEERAKGNILERFSAQQFPDLHSELNLSSLELGDSALYFCASSVVGQGASNEQFFGPGTRLTVL.

This clone was detected once. V is TRBV18 and J is TRBJ1-1; D possibly corresponds to TRBD1 (5 bases). CDR3 length: 13 amino acids. Germline assignment: CDR1 KGHSH and CDR2 LQKENI. The germline V and J ends were trimmed by 5 bases and 2 bases, with 9 bases remaining between them. The CDR3 bases are TGTGCCAGCTCATCACAGGATAACACTGAAGCTTTCTTT. Protein: CASSSQDNTEAFF.

The V gene is TRBV11-3, the J gene TRBJ2-3, with 11 positions matching TRBD2. CDR1 and CDR2 (germline): SGHNT, YENEEA. CDR3 length: 17 residues. V shed 4 bases and J 5 bases; nucleotides not matched to a gene: 11. The CDR3 loop is CASSSGRSGGAGDTQYF. The DNA for the CDR3 is TGTGCCAGCAGCTCAGGACGTAGCGGGGGGGCCGGAGATACGCAGTATTTT.